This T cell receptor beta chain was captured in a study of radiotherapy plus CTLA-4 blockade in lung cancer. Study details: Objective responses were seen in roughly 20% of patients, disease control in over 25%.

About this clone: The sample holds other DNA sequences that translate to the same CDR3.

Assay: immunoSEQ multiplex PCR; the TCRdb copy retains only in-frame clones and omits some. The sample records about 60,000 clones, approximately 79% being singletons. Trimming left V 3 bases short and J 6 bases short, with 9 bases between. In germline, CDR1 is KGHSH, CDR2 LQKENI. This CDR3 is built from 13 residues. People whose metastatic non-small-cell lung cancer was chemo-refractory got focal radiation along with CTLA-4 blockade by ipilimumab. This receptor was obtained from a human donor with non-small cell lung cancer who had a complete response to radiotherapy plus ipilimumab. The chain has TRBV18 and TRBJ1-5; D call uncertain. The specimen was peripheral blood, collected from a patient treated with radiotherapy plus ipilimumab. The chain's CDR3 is CASSPGAGQPQHF. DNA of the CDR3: TGTGCCAGCTCACCTGGAGCTGGTCAGCCCCAGCATTTT.